This T cell receptor beta chain is from a study of glioma-infiltrating T cells after dendritic cell vaccination. Study summary: Patients had newly diagnosed or recurrent glioblastoma and received dendritic cell vaccines.

The CDR3 is 15 residues long. Germline V gene lookup returns CDR1 SGHTA and CDR2 FQGTGA. V lost 1 base, J lost 5 bases, and 14 bases lay in between. Sequencing used immunoSEQ multiplex PCR; TCRdb keeps in-frame clones, though not all of them. The data contain nearly 85,000 clones, about 90% of them singletons. A single count supports this clone. The TCR sequence derives from a human donor with glioblastoma. Sequences were derived from blood, sampled before dendritic cell vaccination. This sequence joins TRBV7-3 and TRBJ1-1, with D possibly matching TRBD1 (5 bases). The CDR3 region is CASSLIPLGGTEAFF. In nucleotides, the CDR3 is TGTGCCAGCAGCTTAATACCCCTCGGGGGGACTGAAGCTTTCTTT.